This TCR beta chain is from a study of T cells in Graves' hyperthyroidism and ophthalmopathy. General observations from the study: Appearing also in blood were most of the thyroid clonotypes expanded above 0.001.

Germline assignment: CDR1 DFQATT and CDR2 SNEGSKA (reference sequence). J lost 4 bases, V lost 6 bases, and 10 bases had no gene match. The CDR3 length is 14 residues. About this clonotype itself: Its antigen is undetermined.

TCR beta CDR3 sequences were amplified from RNA transcripts. First-round RT-PCR with HTBI primers amplified the TCR CDR3 region. Each CDR3 protein is one row after TCRdb ran MiXCR on the multiplex PCR reads. The table lists about 200,000 distinct CDR3 sequences, 17% of them singletons. The sequence was collected from a woman aged 45-60 years with Graves' hyperthyroidism. The material sequenced was blood. The chain combines TRBV20-1 with TRBJ2-7; 9 bases agree with TRBD1. DNA for the CDR3: TGCAGTGCCCCAACCGGGACAGGGACTTACGAGCAGTACTTC. Translating gives CSAPTGTGTYEQYF.